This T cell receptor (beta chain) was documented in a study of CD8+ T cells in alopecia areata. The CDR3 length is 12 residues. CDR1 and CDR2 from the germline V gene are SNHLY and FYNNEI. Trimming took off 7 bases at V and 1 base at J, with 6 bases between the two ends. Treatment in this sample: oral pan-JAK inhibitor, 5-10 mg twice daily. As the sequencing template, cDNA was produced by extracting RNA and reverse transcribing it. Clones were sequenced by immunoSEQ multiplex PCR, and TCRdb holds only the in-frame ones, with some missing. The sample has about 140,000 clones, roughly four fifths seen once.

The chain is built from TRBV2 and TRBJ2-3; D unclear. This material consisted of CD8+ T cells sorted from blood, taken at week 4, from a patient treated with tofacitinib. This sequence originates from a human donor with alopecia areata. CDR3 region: CASNPGTDTQYF. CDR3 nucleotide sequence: TGTGCCAGCAACCCGGGCACAGATACGCAGTATTTT. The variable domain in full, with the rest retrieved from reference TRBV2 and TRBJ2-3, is EPEVTQTPSHQVTQMGQEVILRCVPISNHLYFYWYRQILGQKVEFLVSFYNNEISEKSEIFDDQFSVERPDGSNFTLKIRSTKLEDSAMYFCASNPGTDTQYFGPGTRLTVL.